This T cell receptor beta chain comes out of a study of metastatic and nonmetastatic thyroid tumors. As for the study in general: For malignant and benign thyroid patients, tumor or nodule tissue and blood were the sources whose repertoires were compared. Study-wide results and caveats: Significantly greater TCR beta diversity was reportedly found in malignant thyroid tumors than in benign nodules (in blood and tumor).

Nobody among the patients had been given any treatment before thyroid surgery. Germline values: CDR1 MNHEY, CDR2 SMNVEV (reference sequence). The germline V and J ends were trimmed by 9 bases and 1 base, with 21 bases remaining between them. The length of the CDR3 is 16 residues. As concerns this clone: Its cognate antigen is unknown.

Per the authors' pipeline: Building a distant-metastasis classifier for papillary thyroid cancer drew on CDR3 differences across clinicopathological groups. TCRdb re-clonotyped the PCR reads via MiXCR. The V and J calls here are based on TCRdb, not the publication. The table has about 28,000 clones, about 3.7% seen once. The TCR comes from a male donor with papillary thyroid cancer or a benign thyroid nodule (not recorded which). Some clones in this sample may be carry-over from other donors' samples. The sample consisted of blood. V usage is TRBV27 and J usage is TRBJ1-1; no definite D call. The CDR3: CARQKFLRGGNTEAFF. As DNA, the CDR3 is TGTGCCAGACAGAAATTTCTCAGAGGAGGGAACACTGAAGCTTTCTTT.